This record covers a single TCR beta chain. What it recognizes is unknown. The record originates from a study of identical twins. The V gene's germline CDR1 is SGHDT and CDR2 YYEEEE. This CDR3 has 12 amino acids. V gave up 2 bases and J gave up 2 bases, with 5 bases separating them. General study findings and limits: Without tracking the same donors, conclusions rested on cross-sectional statistical analysis. The study found that models underestimated out-of-frame TCR alpha sharing in monozygotic twins.

Each CDR3 protein is one row after TCRdb ran MiXCR on the 5' RACE reads. Of some 230,000 distinct CDR3 sequences in the sample, 5.5% to 7.5% are singletons; the top ten hold roughly 15%. A further study also used this sample, focusing on T cells expressing NK-cell markers. That study adds: Seven of the eight sequenced donors were classified as HCMV-seropositive, and one was classified as seronegative.

Sample: CD8+ T cells sorted from blood. This chain connects TRBV5-6 to TRBJ2-7; no reliable D call. The clonotype originates from a woman aged 18-35 years in good health. The CDR3 loop reads CASSLPAYEQYF. Written as DNA, the CDR3 is TGTGCCAGCAGCTTACCCGCCTACGAGCAGTACTTC.